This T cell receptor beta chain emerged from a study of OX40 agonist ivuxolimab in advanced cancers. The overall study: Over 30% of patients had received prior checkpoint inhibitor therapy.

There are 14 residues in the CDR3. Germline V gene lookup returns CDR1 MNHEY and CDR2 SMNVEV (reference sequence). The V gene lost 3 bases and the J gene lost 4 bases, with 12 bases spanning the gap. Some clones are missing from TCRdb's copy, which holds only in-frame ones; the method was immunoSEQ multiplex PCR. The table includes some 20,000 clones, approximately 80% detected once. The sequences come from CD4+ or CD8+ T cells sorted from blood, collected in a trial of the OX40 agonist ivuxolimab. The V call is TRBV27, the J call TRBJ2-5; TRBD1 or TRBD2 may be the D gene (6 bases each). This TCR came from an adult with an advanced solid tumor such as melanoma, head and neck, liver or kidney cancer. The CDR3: CASSLGRGAETQYF. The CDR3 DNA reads TGTGCCAGCAGTTTGGGTAGGGGGGCAGAGACCCAGTACTTC.